This T cell receptor (beta chain) originates from a study of T cells in Graves' hyperthyroidism and ophthalmopathy. Study outcomes and limitations: Ophthalmopathy and stable hyperthyroidism were told apart by a 13 V-J model.

RNA transcripts yielded amplified TCR beta CDR3 regions. First-round RT-PCR of the TCR CDR3 relied on the HTBI primer set. TCRdb re-called the multiplex PCR reads through MiXCR, storing one row per CDR3 protein. The sample lists about 530,000 distinct CDR3 sequences, 15% to 20% occurring once. A Clinical Activity Score of at least 3, a NOSPECS grade of at least 4 and a duration under 3 months were recorded in the ophthalmopathy patients. Orbital computed tomography and thyroid ultrasound, together with serum TRAb and thyroxine and clinical symptoms, were used for diagnoses. A remark on this clonotype: What it binds is unknown.

The sequenced sample was blood. The sequence derives from a woman aged 18 to 35 with Graves' ophthalmopathy.

The CDR3 DNA sequence: TGTGCCAGCAGCTTAGCGGGGTGGGGATATGGCTACACCTTC. As protein: CASSLAGWGYGYTF. V usage is TRBV7-2 and J usage is TRBJ1-2; D is uncertain. Germline assignment: CDR1 SGHTA and CDR2 FQGNSA. The germline V and J ends were trimmed by 0 bases and 5 bases, with 10 bases remaining between them. The CDR3 length is 14 residues. Supplemented by reference TRBV7-2 and TRBJ1-2, the full variable domain reads GAGVSQSPSNKVTEKGKDVELRCDPISGHTALYWYRQSLGQGLEFLIYFQGNSAPDKSGLPSDRFSAERTGGSVSTLTIQRTQQEDSAVYLCASSLAGWGYGYTFGSGTRLTVV.